This T cell receptor (beta chain) was profiled in a study of blood T cell repertoires in COVID-19. Background on the study: COVID-19 samples from acute and convalescent phases originated in the United States, Italy and Spain. Sources were T cells, B-cell-depleted T cells, or PBMCs; the material itself was cDNA or gDNA.

The CDR3 has 13 amino acids. J lost 2 bases, V lost 7 bases, and 6 bases had no gene match. The V gene's germline CDR1 is SQVTM and CDR2 ANQGSEA. Original processing notes: The assay estimated nucleated cells by amplifying reference gene primers. The table came from immunoSEQ multiplex PCR; TCRdb's copy has only in-frame clones and leaves some out. V and J calls and clone size are as listed in that table; D and trimming were resolved from the DNA. The table lists more than 200,000 clones, 83% of them singletons. The sequenced sample consisted of peripheral blood. The V call is TRBV29-1, the J call TRBJ1-2, with 8 bases that match TRBD1. This TCR derives from an older woman with active or convalescent COVID-19. DNA of the CDR3: TGCAGCGCTCCGGACAGGGCGAACTATGGCTACACCTTC. It codes for CSAPDRANYGYTF.